The present T cell receptor beta chain was sequenced within a study of graft-versus-host responses after intestinal transplantation. This CDR3 region has 15 residues. Trimming removed 0 bases at V and 0 bases at J, with 6 bases between. Germline V gives CDR1 LNHNV, CDR2 YYDKDF (reference sequence). This clone was seen a single time. Its antigen is currently unknown. Only in-frame clones appear in the TCRdb table, and some are missing; sequencing was by immunoSEQ multiplex PCR. The table records tens of thousands of clones, 90% of them present only once. The chain recombines TRBV15 with TRBJ1-5; D gene uncertain. The sequenced sample was unstimulated CD8+ T cells sorted from spleen or lymph node cells, obtained before transplant. This clonotype originated in a human donor who was the organ donor for an intestinal transplant. The CDR3: CATSRERGSNQPQHF. CDR3 in DNA: TGTGCCACCAGCAGAGAGAGAGGTAGCAATCAGCCCCAGCATTTT.